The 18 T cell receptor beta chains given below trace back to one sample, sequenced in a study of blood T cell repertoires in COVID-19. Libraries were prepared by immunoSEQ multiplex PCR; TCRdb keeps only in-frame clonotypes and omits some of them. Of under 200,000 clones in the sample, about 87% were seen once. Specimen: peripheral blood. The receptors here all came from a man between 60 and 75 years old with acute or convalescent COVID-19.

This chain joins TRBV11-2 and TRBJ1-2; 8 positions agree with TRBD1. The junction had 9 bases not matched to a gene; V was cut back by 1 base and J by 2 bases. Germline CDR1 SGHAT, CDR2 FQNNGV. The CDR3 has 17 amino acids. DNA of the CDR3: TGTGCCAGCAGCTTAGCTCCAAGGACAGGGAACAACTATGGCTACACCTTC. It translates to CASSLAPRTGNNYGYTF.

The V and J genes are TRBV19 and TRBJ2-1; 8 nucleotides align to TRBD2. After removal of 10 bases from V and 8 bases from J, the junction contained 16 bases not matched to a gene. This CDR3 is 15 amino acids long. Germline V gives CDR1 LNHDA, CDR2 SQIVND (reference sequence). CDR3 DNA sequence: TGTGCCACTAATCAAGGGAGTAGCGGGAAGGATGAGCAGTTCTTC. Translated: CATNQGSSGKDEQFF.

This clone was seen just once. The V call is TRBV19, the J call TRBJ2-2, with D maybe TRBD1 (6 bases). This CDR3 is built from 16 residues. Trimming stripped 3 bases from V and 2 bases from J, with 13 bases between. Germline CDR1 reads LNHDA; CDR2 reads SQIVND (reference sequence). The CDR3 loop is CASSMGQGFNTGELFF. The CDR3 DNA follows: TGTGCCAGTAGTATGGGGCAGGGGTTCAACACCGGGGAGCTGTTTTTT.

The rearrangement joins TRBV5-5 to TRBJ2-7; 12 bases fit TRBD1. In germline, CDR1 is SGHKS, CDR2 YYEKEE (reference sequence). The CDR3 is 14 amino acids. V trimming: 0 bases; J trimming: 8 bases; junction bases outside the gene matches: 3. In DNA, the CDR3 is TGTGCCAGCAGCTTGGTGGGGACAGGGGGCAAGCAGTACGTC. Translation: CASSLVGTGGKQYV.

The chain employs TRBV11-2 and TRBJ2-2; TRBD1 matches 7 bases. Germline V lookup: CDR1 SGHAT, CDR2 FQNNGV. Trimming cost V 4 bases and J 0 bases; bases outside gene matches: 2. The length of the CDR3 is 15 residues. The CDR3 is CASSSTGSNTGELFF. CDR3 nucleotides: TGTGCCAGCAGCTCGACAGGGTCGAACACCGGGGAGCTGTTTTTT.

This CDR3 is CAISAGTGNTEAFF. As DNA, the CDR3 is TGTGCCATCAGTGCCGGGACAGGGAACACTGAAGCTTTCTTT. The genes are TRBV10-3 and TRBJ1-1; the match to TRBD1 covers 8 bases. The CDR3 spans 14 residues. J lost 1 base, V lost 4 bases, and 2 bases had no gene match. The germline V gene has CDR1 ENHRY and CDR2 SYGVKD.

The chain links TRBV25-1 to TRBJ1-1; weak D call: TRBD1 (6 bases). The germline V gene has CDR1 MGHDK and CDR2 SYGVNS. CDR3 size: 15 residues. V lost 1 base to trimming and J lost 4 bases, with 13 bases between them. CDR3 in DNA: TGTGCCAGCAGTGAATTCGCCGGGACAATCACTGAAGCTTTCTTT. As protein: CASSEFAGTITEAFF.

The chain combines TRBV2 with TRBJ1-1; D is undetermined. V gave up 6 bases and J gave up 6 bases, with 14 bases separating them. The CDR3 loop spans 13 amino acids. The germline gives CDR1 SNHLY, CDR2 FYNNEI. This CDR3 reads CASSRENRAEAFF. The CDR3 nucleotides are TGTGCCAGCAGCCGGGAGAACCGAGCTGAAGCTTTCTTT.

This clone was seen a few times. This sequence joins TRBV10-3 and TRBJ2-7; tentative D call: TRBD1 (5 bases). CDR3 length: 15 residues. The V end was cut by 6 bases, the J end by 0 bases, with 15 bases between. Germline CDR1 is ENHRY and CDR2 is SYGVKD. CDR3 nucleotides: TGTGCCATCAGGACGGACACCGCGAGCTCCTACGAGCAGTACGTC. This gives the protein CAIRTDTASSYEQYV.

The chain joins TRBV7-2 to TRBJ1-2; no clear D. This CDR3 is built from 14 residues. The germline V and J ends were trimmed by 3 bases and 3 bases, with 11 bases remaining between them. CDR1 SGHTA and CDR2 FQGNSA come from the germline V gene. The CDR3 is CASSFGPSDYGYTF. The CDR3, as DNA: TGTGCCAGCAGCTTTGGTCCGTCGGACTATGGCTACACCTTC.

In DNA, the CDR3 is TGTGCCAGCAGCACCTCCTCTAGCGGGGGGGCCGCGGATACGCAGTATTTT. The encoded protein is CASSTSSSGGAADTQYF. The chain combines TRBV5-5 with TRBJ2-3; 12 bases fit TRBD2. The CDR3 runs to 17 residues. J gave up 6 bases and V 4 bases, and 12 bases lay outside the gene matches. Germline V gene sequence: CDR1 SGHKS, CDR2 YYEKEE (reference sequence). Full variable domain (outside the CDR3, taken from reference TRBV5-5 and TRBJ2-3): DAGVTQSPTHLIKTRGQQVTLRCSPISGHKSVSWYQQVLGQGPQFIFQYYEKEERGRGNFPDRFSARQFPNYSSELNVNALLLGDSALYLCASSTSSSGGAADTQYFGPGTRLTVL.

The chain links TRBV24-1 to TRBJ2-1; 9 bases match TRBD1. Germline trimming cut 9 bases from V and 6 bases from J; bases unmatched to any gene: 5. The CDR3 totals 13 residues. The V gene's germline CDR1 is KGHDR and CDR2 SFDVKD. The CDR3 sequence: CATGTGPLNEQFF. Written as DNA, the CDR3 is TGTGCCACCGGGACAGGGCCCCTCAATGAGCAGTTCTTC.

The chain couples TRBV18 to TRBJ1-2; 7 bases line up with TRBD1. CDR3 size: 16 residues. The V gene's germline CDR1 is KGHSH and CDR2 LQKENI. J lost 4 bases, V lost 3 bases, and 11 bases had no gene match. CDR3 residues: CASSPNRDRMIYGYTF. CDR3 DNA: TGTGCCAGCTCACCTAATAGGGACAGAATGATCTATGGCTACACCTTC.

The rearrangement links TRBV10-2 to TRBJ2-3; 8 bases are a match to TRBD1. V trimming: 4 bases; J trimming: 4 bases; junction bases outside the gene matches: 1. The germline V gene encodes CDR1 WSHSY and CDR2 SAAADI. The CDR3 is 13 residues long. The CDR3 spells CASSGQGPDTQYF. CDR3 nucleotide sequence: TGCGCCAGCAGTGGACAGGGGCCAGATACGCAGTATTTT.

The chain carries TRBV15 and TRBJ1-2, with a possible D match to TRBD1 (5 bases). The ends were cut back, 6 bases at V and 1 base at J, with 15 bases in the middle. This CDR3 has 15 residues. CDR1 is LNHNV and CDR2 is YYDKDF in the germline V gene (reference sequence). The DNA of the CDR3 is TGTGCCACCAGTCCCCCGGGGGATGTTAACTATGGCTACACCTTC. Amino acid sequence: CATSPPGDVNYGYTF. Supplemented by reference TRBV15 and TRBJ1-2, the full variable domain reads DAMVIQNPRYQVTQFGKPVTLSCSQTLNHNVMYWYQQKSSQAPKLLFHYYDKDFNNEADTPDNFQSRRPNTSFCFLDIRSPGLGDTAMYLCATSPPGDVNYGYTFGSGTRLTVV.

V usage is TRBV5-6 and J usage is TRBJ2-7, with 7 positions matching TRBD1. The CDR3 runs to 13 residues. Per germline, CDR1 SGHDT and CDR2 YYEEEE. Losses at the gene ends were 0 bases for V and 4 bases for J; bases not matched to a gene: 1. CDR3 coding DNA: TGTGCCAGCAGCTTGGGGGACAGATACGAGCAGTACGTC. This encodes CASSLGDRYEQYV.

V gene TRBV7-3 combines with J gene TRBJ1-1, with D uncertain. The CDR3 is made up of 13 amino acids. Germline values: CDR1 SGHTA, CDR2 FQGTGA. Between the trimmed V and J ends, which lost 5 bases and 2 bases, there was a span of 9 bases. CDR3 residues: CASSPTTNTEAFF. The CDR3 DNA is TGTGCCAGCAGCCCAACTACAAACACTGAAGCTTTCTTT.

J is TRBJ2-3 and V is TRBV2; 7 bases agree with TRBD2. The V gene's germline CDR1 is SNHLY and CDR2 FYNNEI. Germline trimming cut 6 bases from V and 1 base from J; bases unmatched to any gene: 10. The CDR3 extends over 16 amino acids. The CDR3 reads CASSPTSRSGTDTQYF. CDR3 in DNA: TGTGCCAGCAGCCCGACTAGCCGCTCGGGCACAGATACGCAGTATTTT.